This T cell receptor (beta chain) came from a study of beta chain features in type 1 diabetes. Study-level points and caveats: Type 1 diabetes patients showed fewer insertions and more deletions at VDJ junctions. For TCRB rearrangement, an influence of HLA type remained unresolved here. TCRB CDR3 length was moderately but significantly reduced in all four CD4+ subsets of Type 1 diabetes patients. The naive, central memory and Treg TCRB repertoires showed an apparent similarity that was greater among patients than among healthy donors.

This clone was observed a few times. The antigen is not known. cDNA synthesis used the whole RNA isolate, giving expressed TCRB sequences. Profiled with immunoSEQ multiplex PCR; TCRdb holds only in-frame clones, not every one. Of about 140,000 clones in the sample, 9.5% to 10% were seen once. The sequencing sample was made of central memory CD4+ T cells from blood. This receptor was identified in a woman in her forties in good health.

The CDR3 coding sequence is TGTGCCAGCAGCGGGGACAGGGCGAACACTGAAGCTTTCTTT. Its translation: CASSGDRANTEAFF. V is TRBV2 and J is TRBJ1-1, with TRBD1 matching over 9 bases. The germline V gene has CDR1 SNHLY and CDR2 FYNNEI. The V and J ends lost 6 bases and 1 base, in that order; junction bases with no gene match: 3. This CDR3 is built from 14 residues.